This TCR beta chain comes out of a study of cytomegalovirus exposure and HLA in healthy donors. Points from the study as a whole: Looking again later, the authors saw that most CMV-associated TCR beta chains seemed HLA-restricted. Researchers reported in a later analysis that a missense DCLRE1C variant was tied to TCR beta V- and J-gene trimming. By HLA locus, TCR association rates varied in a later analysis, with DRB1 showing the most and HLA-C the fewest.

Remarks on this clone: Its antigen is still unknown.

Primers included in the PCR were 60 Vbeta and 13 Jbeta primers. The protocol was immunoSEQ multiplex PCR, while the TCRdb copy is restricted to in-frame clones and leaves out a portion. There are about 200,000 clones in the sample; around 77% occur only once, and about 2.7% lies in the top ten. CDR3 length equals 15 residues. CDR1 is MNHNS and CDR2 is SASEGT in the germline V gene. The V gene lost 6 bases and the J gene lost 8 bases, with 19 bases spanning the gap. This TCR was sampled from a woman under 40 in good health and CMV-seronegative. The chain combines TRBV6-1 with TRBJ1-4; no firm D call. The sequenced material came from PBMCs. CDR3 region: CASSSNLVAREKLFF. CDR3 coding DNA: TGTGCCAGCAGCTCTAATTTGGTTGCGAGGGAAAAACTGTTTTTT.